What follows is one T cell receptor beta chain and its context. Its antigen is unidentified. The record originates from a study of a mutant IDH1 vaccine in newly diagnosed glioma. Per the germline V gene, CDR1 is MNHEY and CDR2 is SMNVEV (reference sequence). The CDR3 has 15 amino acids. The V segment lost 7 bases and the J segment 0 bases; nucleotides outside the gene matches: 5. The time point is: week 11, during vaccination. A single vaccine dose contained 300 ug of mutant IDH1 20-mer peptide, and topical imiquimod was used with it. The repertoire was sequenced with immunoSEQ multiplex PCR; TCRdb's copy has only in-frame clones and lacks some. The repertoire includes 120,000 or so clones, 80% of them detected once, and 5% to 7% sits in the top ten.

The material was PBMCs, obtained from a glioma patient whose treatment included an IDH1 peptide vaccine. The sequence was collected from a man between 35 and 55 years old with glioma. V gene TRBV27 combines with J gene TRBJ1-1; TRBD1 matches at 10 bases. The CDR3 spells CASKRQGAMNTEAFF. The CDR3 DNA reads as TGTGCCAGCAAGCGACAGGGGGCGATGAACACTGAAGCTTTCTTT.